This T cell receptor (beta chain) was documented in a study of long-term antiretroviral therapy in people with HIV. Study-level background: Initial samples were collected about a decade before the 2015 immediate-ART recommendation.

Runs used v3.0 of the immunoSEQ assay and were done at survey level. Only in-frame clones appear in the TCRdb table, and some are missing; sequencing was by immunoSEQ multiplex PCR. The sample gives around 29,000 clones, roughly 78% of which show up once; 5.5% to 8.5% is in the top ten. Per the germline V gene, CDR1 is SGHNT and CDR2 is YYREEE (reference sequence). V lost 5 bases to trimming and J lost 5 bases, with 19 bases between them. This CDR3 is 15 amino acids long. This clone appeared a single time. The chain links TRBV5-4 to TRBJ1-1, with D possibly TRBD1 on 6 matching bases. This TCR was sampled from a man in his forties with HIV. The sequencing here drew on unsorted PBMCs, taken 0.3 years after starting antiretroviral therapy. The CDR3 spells CASRPRQAAATEAFF. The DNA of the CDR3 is TGTGCCAGCAGGCCCAGACAGGCGGCTGCGACTGAAGCTTTCTTT.